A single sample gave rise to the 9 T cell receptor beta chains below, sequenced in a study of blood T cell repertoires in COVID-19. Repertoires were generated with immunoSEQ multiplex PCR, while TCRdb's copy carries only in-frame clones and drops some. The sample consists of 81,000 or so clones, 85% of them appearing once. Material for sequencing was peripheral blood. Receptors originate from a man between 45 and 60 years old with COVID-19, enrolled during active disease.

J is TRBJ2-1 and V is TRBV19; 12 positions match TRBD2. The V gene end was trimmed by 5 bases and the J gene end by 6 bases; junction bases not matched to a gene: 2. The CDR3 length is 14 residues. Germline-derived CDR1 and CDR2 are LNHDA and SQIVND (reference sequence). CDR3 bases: TGTGCCAGTAGTCCTAGCGGGAGGGCCAATGAGCAGTTCTTC. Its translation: CASSPSGRANEQFF.

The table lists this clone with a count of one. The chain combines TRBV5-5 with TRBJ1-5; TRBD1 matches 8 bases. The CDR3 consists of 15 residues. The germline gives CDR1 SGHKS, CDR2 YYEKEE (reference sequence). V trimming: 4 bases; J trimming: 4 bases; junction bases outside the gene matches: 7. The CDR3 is CASSPGQGRNQPQHF. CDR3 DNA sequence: TGTGCCAGCAGCCCAGGACAGGGCAGGAATCAGCCCCAGCATTTT.

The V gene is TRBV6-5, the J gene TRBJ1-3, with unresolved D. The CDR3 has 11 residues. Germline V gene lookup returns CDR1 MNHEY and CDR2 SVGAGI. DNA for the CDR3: TGTGCAGCCAGGAACGGAAACACCATATATTTT. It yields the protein CAARNGNTIYF.

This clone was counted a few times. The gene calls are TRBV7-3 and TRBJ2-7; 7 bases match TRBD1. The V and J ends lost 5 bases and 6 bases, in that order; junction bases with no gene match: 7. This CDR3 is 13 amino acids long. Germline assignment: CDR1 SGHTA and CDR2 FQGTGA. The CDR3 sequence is CASSTRQGGEQYF. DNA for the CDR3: TGTGCCAGCAGCACCCGACAGGGCGGCGAGCAGTACTTC.

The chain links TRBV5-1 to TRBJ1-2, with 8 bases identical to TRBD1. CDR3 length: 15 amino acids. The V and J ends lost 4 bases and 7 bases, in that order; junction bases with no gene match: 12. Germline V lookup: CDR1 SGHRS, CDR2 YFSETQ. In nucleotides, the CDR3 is TGCGCCAGCAGCCCACCGACAGGGGATTTTGGTGGCTACACCTTC. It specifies CASSPPTGDFGGYTF.

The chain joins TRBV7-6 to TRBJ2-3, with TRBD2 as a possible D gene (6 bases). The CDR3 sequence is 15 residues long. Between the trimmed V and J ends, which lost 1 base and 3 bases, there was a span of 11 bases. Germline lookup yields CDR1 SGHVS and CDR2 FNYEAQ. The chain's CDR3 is CASSLGGIGTDTQYF. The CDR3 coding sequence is TGTGCCAGCAGCTTAGGCGGGATCGGGACAGATACGCAGTATTTT.

The DNA for the CDR3 is TGTGCCAGCAGTGAAGCGGGGGGGACCCAAGAGACCCAGTACTTC. Its protein is CASSEAGGTQETQYF. The gene calls are TRBV6-1 and TRBJ2-5; 7 bases align to TRBD2. CDR1 MNHNS and CDR2 SASEGT come from the germline V gene. V lost 0 bases and J lost 1; bases outside the gene matches: 2. The CDR3 contains 15 residues.

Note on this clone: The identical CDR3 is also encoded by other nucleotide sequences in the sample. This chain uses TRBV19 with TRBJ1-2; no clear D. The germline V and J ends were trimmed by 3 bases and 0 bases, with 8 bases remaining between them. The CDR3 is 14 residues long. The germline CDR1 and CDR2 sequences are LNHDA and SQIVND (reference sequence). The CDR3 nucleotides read TGTGCCAGTAGTATTGGCAGCGCTAACTATGGCTACACCTTC. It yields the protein CASSIGSANYGYTF.

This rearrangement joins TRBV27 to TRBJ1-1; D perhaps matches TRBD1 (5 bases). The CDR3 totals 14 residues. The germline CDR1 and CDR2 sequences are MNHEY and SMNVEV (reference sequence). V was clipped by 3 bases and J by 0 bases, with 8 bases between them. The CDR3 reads CASSFRGMNTEAFF. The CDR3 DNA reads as TGTGCCAGCAGTTTTCGGGGGATGAACACTGAAGCTTTCTTT.